Below, one T cell receptor beta chain is given with its context. Its antigen is unidentified. Relative to the germline gene, one junction end is altered; a read error may explain this. This record comes from a study of beta chain features in type 1 diabetes. Study results and caveats: Moderate yet significant TCRB CDR3 shortening was seen in Type 1 diabetes patients in all four CD4+ subsets.

Expressed TCRB transcripts were sequenced, since all the RNA that had been isolated was reverse transcribed. Method: immunoSEQ multiplex PCR; TCRdb's copy keeps in-frame clones and lacks some. The sample carries over 200,000 clones, roughly 11% recorded once. The CDR3 length is 11 residues. Per germline, CDR1 SNHLY and CDR2 FYNNEI. This sequence was found in a man aged 25 to 45 with type 1 diabetes. The chain employs TRBV2 and TRBJ1-4; 8 positions match TRBD1. The specimen was naive CD4+ T cells from blood. In nucleotides, the CDR3 is TGTGCCAGCAGTTCAGGGGGCTCCCGATCGTTT. Its protein is CASSSGGSRSF.